A selection of T cell receptor beta chains follows, all from one sample in a study of beta chain features in type 1 diabetes. Only in-frame clones appear in the TCRdb table, and some are missing; sequencing was by immunoSEQ multiplex PCR. The data show 550,000 to 850,000 clones, about an eighth seen once. Sequencing was done on a sample of naive CD4+ T cells from blood. All receptors come from a man aged 18 to 29 with type 1 diabetes. The CDR3 runs from the conserved cysteine through the conserved F or W. A D gene is named only where the DNA matches it firmly. The listing skips clone size in some rows; elsewhere it reads once, few, many or a size class.

clone_size	cdr3_length	v_call	j_call	d_call	cdr3_nt	cdr3_aa
.	13	TRBV13	TRBJ1-6	TRBD1	TGTGCCAGCACCAGGGGGCTGGATTCACCCCTCCACTTT	CASTRGLDSPLHF
few	13	TRBV27	TRBJ2-3	.	TGTGCCAGCAGTTTACTAGGATCAGATACGCAGTATTTT	CASSLLGSDTQYF
.	15	TRBV30	TRBJ2-3	.	TGTGCCTGGAGCGGGGCGGGGGCCGTCACAGATACGCAGTATTTT	CAWSGAGAVTDTQYF
.	17	TRBV7-9	TRBJ2-1	TRBD2	TGTGCCAGCAGCTACCCCGGTTGGGGGGGGGCCTACAATGAGCAGTTCTTC	CASSYPGWGGAYNEQFF
.	17	TRBV25-1	TRBJ2-2	.	TGTGCCAGCAGGCGCACAGGGATTTCTCAGAACACCGGGGAGCTGTTTTTT	CASRRTGISQNTGELFF
.	15	TRBV15	TRBJ1-5	TRBD1	TGTGCCACCAGCACTCTGGGACAGAGCAATCAGCCCCAGCATTTT	CATSTLGQSNQPQHF
.	15	TRBV6-5	TRBJ1-2	.	TGTGCCAGCAGTACGACCGGGGGGGTGGGCTATGGCTACACCTTC	CASSTTGGVGYGYTF
.	15	TRBV5-6	TRBJ1-5	.	TGTGCCAGCAGCTTGTTGGGGCACTACAATCAGCCCCAGCATTTT	CASSLLGHYNQPQHF
few	13	TRBV5-4	TRBJ2-7	TRBD1	TGTGCCAGCAGGGGTGGACAGGGGATCGAGCAGTACTTC	CASRGGQGIEQYF
.	12	TRBV2	TRBJ2-2	.	TGTGCCACAGGGAAGGATCACGGGGAGCTGTTTTTT	CATGKDHGELFF
.	12	TRBV7-2	TRBJ2-7	.	TGTGCCAGCAGCCCCCTCCGTTACGAGCAGTACTTC	CASSPLRYEQYF
few	11	TRBV6-5	TRBJ1-2	TRBD1	TGTGCCAGCGGACAGGCCTATGGCTACACCTTC	CASGQAYGYTF
.	12	TRBV30	TRBJ1-1	.	TGTGCCTGGAACCGCGCGAACACTGAAGCTTTCTTT	CAWNRANTEAFF
.	14	TRBV25-1	TRBJ1-2	.	TGTGCCAGCAGTGAAGACCAGGCACCCTATGGCTACACCTTC	CASSEDQAPYGYTF
.	14	TRBV19	TRBJ2-5	.	TGTGCCTCCGCTAAATCGGCACAGGGGAGGCCTCGGTACTTC	CASAKSAQGRPRYF
.	12	TRBV6-5	TRBJ2-3	.	TGTGCCAGCAGCTCCGAGGAGGGGCGGCAGTATTTT	CASSSEEGRQYF
.	15	TRBV28	TRBJ1-1	.	TGTGCCAGCAGTCCGCCGGCCGTCTCGGGCACTGAAGCTTTCTTT	CASSPPAVSGTEAFF
.	14	TRBV28	TRBJ2-6	.	TGTGCCAGCAGTTTAGGAGGTGGGGCCAACGTCCTGACTTTC	CASSLGGGANVLTF
few	12	TRBV7-2	TRBJ2-3	.	TGTGCCAGCAGCGTCCACAGAGATACGCAGTATTTT	CASSVHRDTQYF
.	14	TRBV7-9	TRBJ1-3	.	TGTGCCAGCAGCTTAGGGAGCTCTGGAAACACCATATATTTT	CASSLGSSGNTIYF
.	16	TRBV10-3	TRBJ2-3	TRBD2	TGTGCCATCAGTGAAACTAGCGGGGGGATTACAGATACGCAGTATTTT	CAISETSGGITDTQYF
.	13	TRBV7-6	TRBJ1-2	.	TGTGCCAGCAGCCCCGTTACTAACTATGGCTACACCTTC	CASSPVTNYGYTF
few	14	TRBV14	TRBJ1-1	.	TGTGCCAGCAGCCCCCCGGGAGCAAACACTGAAGCTTTCTTT	CASSPPGANTEAFF
few	14	TRBV23-1	TRBJ1-2	TRBD1	TGCGCCAGCAGTCAATTTGACGGACAGGGGGGCTACACCTTC	CASSQFDGQGGYTF
.	13	TRBV5-6	TRBJ1-6	.	TGTGCCAGCAGCTTGCCGTCCGATTCACCCCTCCACTTT	CASSLPSDSPLHF
.	16	TRBV4-1	TRBJ1-5	.	TGCGCCAGCAGCCAAGGGCAGACCTATAGCAATCAGCCCCAGCATTTT	CASSQGQTYSNQPQHF
few	11	TRBV30	TRBJ1-1	.	TGTGCCTGGAGTGTTATGATGAAAGCTTTCTTT	CAWSVMMKAFF
.	15	TRBV7-6	TRBJ2-5	.	TGTGCCAGCAGCCCAAGGACAGCGCATCAAGAGACCCAGTACTTC	CASSPRTAHQETQYF
.	14	TRBV28	TRBJ2-2	TRBD2	TGTGCCAGCAGTTTAGACGGGGGGACCGGGGAGCTGTTTTTT	CASSLDGGTGELFF
few	11	TRBV11-3	TRBJ2-2	.	TGTGCCAGCAGCTTGACCGGGGAGCTGTTTTTT	CASSLTGELFF
.	17	TRBV9	TRBJ2-3	.	TGTGCCAGCAGCCGTACCCCTGGGGGGACCCGCACAGATACGCAGTATTTT	CASSRTPGGTRTDTQYF
.	15	TRBV4-1	TRBJ2-6	.	TGCGCCAGCAGCCATAAACGCTCTGGGGCCAACGTCCTGACTTTC	CASSHKRSGANVLTF
.	12	TRBV11-2	TRBJ2-1	.	TGTGCCAGCACCCCCTCGGAAGGGAGGTGGGTCTTC	CASTPSEGRWVF
few	18	TRBV7-6	TRBJ2-6	.	TGTGCCAGCAGTCCCCAGGGGTCCCGGTTCTCTGGGGCCAACGTCCTGACTTTC	CASSPQGSRFSGANVLTF
.	13	TRBV9	TRBJ1-6	.	TGTGCCAGCAGCCTCGTCGGCAGTTCACCCCTCCACTTT	CASSLVGSSPLHF
.	15	TRBV11-3	TRBJ2-3	.	TGTGCCAGCAGTCCCAGGGGGGGAGGCACAGATACGCAGTATTTT	CASSPRGGGTDTQYF
few	16	TRBV2	TRBJ2-7	TRBD1	TGTGCCAGCTCACTGGTATCCGGGACAGGCCTATCCGAGCAGTACTTC	CASSLVSGTGLSEQYF
.	12	TRBV2	TRBJ1-1	.	TGTGCCAGCAGAAGGGTAAACACTGAAGCTTTCTTT	CASRRVNTEAFF
.	16	TRBV25-1	TRBJ2-3	TRBD2	TGTGCCAGCAGTGGGATAGCGGGGACCGGGACAGATACGCAGTATTTT	CASSGIAGTGTDTQYF
few	14	TRBV19	TRBJ1-2	.	TGTGCCAGTAAGAGACAGAAGGGTAACTATGGCTACACCTTC	CASKRQKGNYGYTF
.	14	TRBV11-2	TRBJ2-1	TRBD1	TGTGCCAGCAAGGGACAGGGGATGATGAATGAGCAGTTCTTC	CASKGQGMMNEQFF
few	15	TRBV28	TRBJ2-7	.	TGTGCCAGCAGTTTAGTCCAAACCCGTGGGAACGAGCAGTACTTC	CASSLVQTRGNEQYF
.	16	TRBV28	TRBJ2-1	.	TGTGCCAGCAGTCTACCGGGCCCCGGTACCTACAATGAGCAGTTCTTC	CASSLPGPGTYNEQFF
.	15	TRBV7-2	TRBJ1-4	.	TGTGCCAGCAGTGGGGGAGGCAGGTCGAATGAAAAACTGTTTTTT	CASSGGGRSNEKLFF
.	16	TRBV7-3	TRBJ2-3	TRBD1	TGTGCCAGCAGCTTAAGCCGGGACAGGGGCACAGATACGCAGTATTTT	CASSLSRDRGTDTQYF
many	14	TRBV7-2	TRBJ2-4	.	TGTGCCAGCAGTACAGGAGGGAATGCTAACATTCAGTACTTC	CASSTGGNANIQYF
.	13	TRBV30	TRBJ1-3	.	TGTGCCTGGAGTTACACCTCTGGAAACACCATATATTTT	CAWSYTSGNTIYF
.	14	TRBV7-2	TRBJ2-7	.	TGTGCCAGCAGCTTAAGACCGAACTCCTACGAGCAGTACTTC	CASSLRPNSYEQYF
.	14	TRBV5-4	TRBJ1-2	.	TGTGCCAGCAGGCACAGGGACGCTAACTATGGCTACACCTTC	CASRHRDANYGYTF
.	16	TRBV7-8	TRBJ2-5	TRBD2	TGTGCCAGCAGCACTACGGTGGGGGGGTACCAAGAGACCCAGTACTTC	CASSTTVGGYQETQYF
few	14	TRBV6-5	TRBJ1-5	.	TGTGCCAGCAGTATGGAGGGTCAGGATCAGCCCCAGCATTTT	CASSMEGQDQPQHF
.	12	TRBV7-2	TRBJ2-7	.	TGTGCCAGCAGCTTAGATTGGCACGAGCAGTACTTC	CASSLDWHEQYF
few	12	TRBV27	TRBJ2-3	.	TGTGCCAGCAGTCCTCTCGCAGATACGCAGTATTTT	CASSPLADTQYF
few	17	TRBV6-1	TRBJ2-7	TRBD1	TGTGCCAGCAGTGGGCAAGGGCTCCGGGACAGGAACTACGAGCAGTACTTC	CASSGQGLRDRNYEQYF
few	13	TRBV7-8	TRBJ1-2	.	TGTGCCAGCAGCTGGGACCGCATAGGAGGCTACACCTTC	CASSWDRIGGYTF
few	15	TRBV11-2	TRBJ2-7	.	TGTGCCAGCAGCTCCTCGGACAGAGCAAGCTACGAGCAGTACTTC	CASSSSDRASYEQYF
.	14	TRBV5-6	TRBJ2-1	.	TGTGCCAGCAGCTTGGCCGGGGCCCACAATGAGCAGTTCTTC	CASSLAGAHNEQFF
many	12	TRBV30	TRBJ1-2	.	TGTGCCTGGAGTGTACAGGGCTATGGCTACACCTTC	CAWSVQGYGYTF
.	15	TRBV7-2	TRBJ2-3	TRBD2	TGTGCCAGCAGCTCCCCACTAGCGGGGGGGGATACGCAGTATTTT	CASSSPLAGGDTQYF